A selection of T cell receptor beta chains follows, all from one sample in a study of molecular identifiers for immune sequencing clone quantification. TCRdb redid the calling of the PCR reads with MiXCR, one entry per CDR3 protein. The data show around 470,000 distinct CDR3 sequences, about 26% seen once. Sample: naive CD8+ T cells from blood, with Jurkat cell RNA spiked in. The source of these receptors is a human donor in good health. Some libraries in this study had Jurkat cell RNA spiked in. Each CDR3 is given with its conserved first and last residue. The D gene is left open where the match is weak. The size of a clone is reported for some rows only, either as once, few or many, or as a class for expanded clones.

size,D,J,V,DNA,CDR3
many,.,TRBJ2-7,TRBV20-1,TGCAGTGCTAGAGGAGAAATCTCCCCGAGCTCCTACGAGCAGTACTTC,CSARGEISPSSYEQYF
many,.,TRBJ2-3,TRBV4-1,TGCGCCAGCAGCCCGAGATCCGAGGCGAGCTGGGATACGCAGTATTTT,CASSPRSEASWDTQYF
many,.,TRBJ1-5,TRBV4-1,TGCGCCAGCAGCCAAGATGGAGGCCGGAGAGATCAGCCCCAGCATTTT,CASSQDGGRRDQPQHF
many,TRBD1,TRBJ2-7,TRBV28,TGTGCCAGCAGTTTATTTGGGACAGGGGTAGAGCAGTACTTC,CASSLFGTGVEQYF
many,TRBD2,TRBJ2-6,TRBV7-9,TGTGCCAGCAGCTCCACCCGGACTAGCGGGAGACTTGGGGCCAACGTCCTGACTTTC,CASSSTRTSGRLGANVLTF
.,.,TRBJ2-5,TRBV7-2,TGTGCCAGCAGCTCGGGGGACAGAGTACAAGAGACCCAGTACTTC,CASSSGDRVQETQYF
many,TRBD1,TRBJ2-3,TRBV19,TGTGCCAGCAGGACAGGGAGCACAGATACGCAGTATTTT,CASRTGSTDTQYF
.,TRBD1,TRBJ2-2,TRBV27,TGTGCCAGCGTCGAATCCGGGACAGGGAGTACCGGGGAGCTGTTTTTT,CASVESGTGSTGELFF
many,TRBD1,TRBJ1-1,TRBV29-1,TGCAGCGTGAGACAGGGGTGGGGCGGTGAAGCTTTCTTT,CSVRQGWGGEAFF
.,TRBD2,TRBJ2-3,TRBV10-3,TGTGCCATCAGTGGACCGGCGGGGGACCTTACTAGCACAGATACGCAGTATTTT,CAISGPAGDLTSTDTQYF
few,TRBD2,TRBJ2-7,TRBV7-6,TGTGCCAGCAGCCTTAGCGGGAGTGCCTTTCAGTACGAGCAGTACTTC,CASSLSGSAFQYEQYF
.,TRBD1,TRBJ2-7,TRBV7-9,TGTGCCAGCAGCGGACAGGGCATGGCCGAGCAGTACTTC,CASSGQGMAEQYF
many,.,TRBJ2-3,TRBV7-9,TGTGCCAGCAGCCAGGAGAACCTTTTCACAGATACGCAGTATTTT,CASSQENLFTDTQYF
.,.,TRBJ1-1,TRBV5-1,TGCGCCAGCAGCTTGGATGGGGGATTCACTGAAGCTTTCTTT,CASSLDGGFTEAFF
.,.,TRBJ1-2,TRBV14,TGTGCCTGCTGCCATGTCACGAGGACAGAAGCTAACTATGGCTACACCTTC,CACCHVTRTEANYGYTF
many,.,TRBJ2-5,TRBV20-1,TGCAGTGCTAGAGGGCAGGGTACTCAACAGACCCAGTACTTC,CSARGQGTQQTQYF
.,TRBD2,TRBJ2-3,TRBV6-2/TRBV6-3,TGTGCCAGCAGGGACCGGACTAGCGGGACGGATACGCCGTATTTT,CASRDRTSGTDTPYF
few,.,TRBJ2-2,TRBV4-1,TGCGCCAGCAGCCAAGGGGACGCGAACACCGGGGAGCTGTTTTTT,CASSQGDANTGELFF
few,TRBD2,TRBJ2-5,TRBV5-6,TGTGCCAGTACGGACGGACTAGCGGGGAAAGAGACCCAGTACTTC,CASTDGLAGKETQYF
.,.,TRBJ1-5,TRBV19,TGTGCTAGTAGTAGTGGGCCGGGCGATCAGTCCCAGCATTTT,CASSSGPGDQSQHF
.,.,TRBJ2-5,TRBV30,TGTGCCTGGAGTCAGGGCCAGGGGCAAGGGACCCAGTACTTC,CAWSQGQGQGTQYF
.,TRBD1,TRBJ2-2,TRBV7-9,TGTGCCAGCAGGCGCCCGGGACAGGGAAACACCGGGGAGCTGTTTTTT,CASRRPGQGNTGELFF
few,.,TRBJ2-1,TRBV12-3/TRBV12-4,TGTGCCAGCAGTTTAGGGCCCAGGCCGGGTTATAATGAGCAGTTCTTC,CASSLGPRPGYNEQFF
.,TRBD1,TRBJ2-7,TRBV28,TGTGCCAGCAGTTCCACGGGGACAGGAGACTACGAGCAGTACTTC,CASSSTGTGDYEQYF
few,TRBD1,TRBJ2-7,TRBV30,TGTGCCTGGAGTCGGGACAGCTCCTACGAGCAGTACTTC,CAWSRDSSYEQYF